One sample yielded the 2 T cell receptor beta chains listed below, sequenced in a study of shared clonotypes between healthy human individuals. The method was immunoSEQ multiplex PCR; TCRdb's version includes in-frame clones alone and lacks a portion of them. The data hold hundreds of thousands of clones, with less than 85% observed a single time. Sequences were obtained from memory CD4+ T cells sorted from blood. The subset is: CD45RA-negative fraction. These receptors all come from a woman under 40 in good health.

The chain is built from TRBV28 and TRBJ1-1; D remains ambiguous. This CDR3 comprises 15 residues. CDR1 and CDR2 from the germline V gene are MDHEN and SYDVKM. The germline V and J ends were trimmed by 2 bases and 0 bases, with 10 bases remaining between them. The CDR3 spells CASSLRGSMNTEAFF. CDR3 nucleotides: TGTGCCAGCAGTTTACGGGGATCAATGAACACTGAAGCTTTCTTT.

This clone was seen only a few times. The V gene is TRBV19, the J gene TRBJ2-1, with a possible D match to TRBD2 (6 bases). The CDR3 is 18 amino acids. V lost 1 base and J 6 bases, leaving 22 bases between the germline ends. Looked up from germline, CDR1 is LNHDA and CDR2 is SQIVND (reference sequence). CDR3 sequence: CASSIAGPSAQRGNEQFF. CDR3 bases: TGTGCCAGTAGTATAGCGGGCCCTAGCGCCCAACGGGGCAATGAGCAGTTCTTC.